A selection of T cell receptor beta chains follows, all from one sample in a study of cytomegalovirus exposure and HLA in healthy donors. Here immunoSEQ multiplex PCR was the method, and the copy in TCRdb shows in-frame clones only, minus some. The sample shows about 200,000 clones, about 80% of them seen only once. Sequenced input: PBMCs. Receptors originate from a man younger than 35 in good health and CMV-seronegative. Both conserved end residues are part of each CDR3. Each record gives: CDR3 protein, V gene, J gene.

CDR3aa: CASSREVPSYEQYF
v_gene: TRBV7-8
j_gene: .

CDR3aa: CASSTGTGDYGYTF
v_gene: TRBV19
j_gene: TRBJ1-2

CDR3aa: CASSQSAGAGTGELFF
v_gene: TRBV4-3
j_gene: TRBJ2-2

CDR3aa: CASSFNEFGRTGELFF
v_gene: TRBV5-4
j_gene: TRBJ2-2

CDR3aa: CASTQGDTEAFF
v_gene: TRBV6-1
j_gene: TRBJ1-1

CDR3aa: CASSARPGTGDTEAFF
v_gene: TRBV28
j_gene: TRBJ1-1

CDR3aa: CASSYALDPGGLPLHF
v_gene: TRBV6-5
j_gene: TRBJ1-6

CDR3aa: CSVALTGGLNTEAFF
v_gene: TRBV29-1
j_gene: TRBJ1-1

CDR3aa: CASAGTGVGYTF
v_gene: TRBV6-5
j_gene: TRBJ1-2

CDR3aa: CASTTGVPIRDRGYGYTF
v_gene: TRBV28
j_gene: TRBJ1-2

CDR3aa: CASSQEGWLAGDHSYNEQFF
v_gene: TRBV4-3
j_gene: TRBJ2-1

CDR3aa: CASSSGAYYEQYF
v_gene: TRBV6-1
j_gene: TRBJ2-7

CDR3aa: CASSESGTPAKNIQYF
v_gene: TRBV6-1
j_gene: TRBJ2-4

CDR3aa: CSSSSGIGQIGETQYF
v_gene: TRBV7-9
j_gene: TRBJ2-5

CDR3aa: CASSLVPSGRVLQETQYF
v_gene: TRBV7-9
j_gene: TRBJ2-5

CDR3aa: CASSLDIVNEQFF
v_gene: TRBV11-2
j_gene: TRBJ2-1

CDR3aa: CSVEGYKVGGGYTF
v_gene: TRBV29-1
j_gene: TRBJ1-2

CDR3aa: CASSLYTDSNQPQHF
v_gene: TRBV11-2
j_gene: TRBJ1-5

CDR3aa: CASSQEAGTGEQYF
v_gene: TRBV4-2
j_gene: TRBJ2-7

CDR3aa: CASSQERQGEKLFF
v_gene: TRBV4-3
j_gene: TRBJ1-4

CDR3aa: CASSDTPSGANVLTF
v_gene: TRBV7-3
j_gene: TRBJ2-6

CDR3aa: CASSEGQGAWDYGYTF
v_gene: TRBV27
j_gene: TRBJ1-2

CDR3aa: CASSLTGGSYTEAFF
v_gene: TRBV7-3
j_gene: TRBJ1-1

CDR3aa: CAWSALYGYTF
v_gene: TRBV30
j_gene: TRBJ1-2

CDR3aa: CASSVGSTGNTIYF
v_gene: TRBV9
j_gene: TRBJ1-3

CDR3aa: CASSPPWSLAGREQFF
v_gene: TRBV21-1
j_gene: TRBJ2-1

CDR3aa: CASRDRGRQYF
v_gene: TRBV2
j_gene: TRBJ2-7

CDR3aa: CASSGGLNTEAFF
v_gene: TRBV5-1
j_gene: TRBJ1-1

CDR3aa: CASSSPGQGNYGYTF
v_gene: TRBV14
j_gene: TRBJ1-2

CDR3aa: CASNRQGYGYTF
v_gene: TRBV13
j_gene: TRBJ1-2

CDR3aa: CASSYRDSSYNSPLHF
v_gene: TRBV6-6
j_gene: TRBJ1-6